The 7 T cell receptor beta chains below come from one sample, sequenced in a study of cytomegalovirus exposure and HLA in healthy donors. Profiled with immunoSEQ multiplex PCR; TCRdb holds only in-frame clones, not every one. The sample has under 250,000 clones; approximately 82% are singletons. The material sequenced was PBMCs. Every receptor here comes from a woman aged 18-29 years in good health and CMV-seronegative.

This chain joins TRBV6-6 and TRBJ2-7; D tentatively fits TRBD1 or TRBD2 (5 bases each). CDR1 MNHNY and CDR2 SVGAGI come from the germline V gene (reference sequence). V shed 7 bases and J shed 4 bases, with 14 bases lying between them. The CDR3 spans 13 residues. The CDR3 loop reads CASKAGTLYEQYF. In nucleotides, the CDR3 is TGTGCCAGCAAGGCCGGGACGTTGTACGAGCAGTACTTC.

CDR3 protein: CASSVMAVNQPQHF. The DNA for the CDR3 is TGTGCCAGCAGTGTAATGGCAGTCAATCAGCCCCAGCATTTT. The chain employs TRBV2 and TRBJ1-5; D uncertain. Germline assignment: CDR1 SNHLY and CDR2 FYNNEI. This CDR3 comprises 14 residues. Trimming stripped 4 bases from V and 3 bases from J, with 10 bases between.

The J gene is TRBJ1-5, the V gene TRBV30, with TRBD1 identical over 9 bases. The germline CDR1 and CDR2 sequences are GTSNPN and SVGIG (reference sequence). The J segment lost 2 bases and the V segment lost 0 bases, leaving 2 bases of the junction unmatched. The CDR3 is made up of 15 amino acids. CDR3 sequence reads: CAWSVRQGGNQPQHF. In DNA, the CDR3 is TGTGCCTGGAGTGTACGACAGGGGGGCAATCAGCCCCAGCATTTT. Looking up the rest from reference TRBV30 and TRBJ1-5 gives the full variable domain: SQTIHQWPATLVQPVGSPLSLECTVEGTSNPNLYWYRQAAGRGLQLLFYSVGIGQISSEVPQNLSASRPQDRQFILSSKKLLLSDSGFYLCAWSVRQGGNQPQHFGDGTRLSIL.

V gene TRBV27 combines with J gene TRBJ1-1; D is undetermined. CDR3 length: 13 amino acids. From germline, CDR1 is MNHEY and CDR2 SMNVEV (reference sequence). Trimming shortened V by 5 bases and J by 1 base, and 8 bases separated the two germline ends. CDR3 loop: CASSPKENTEAFF. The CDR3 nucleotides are TGTGCCAGCAGTCCCAAAGAGAACACTGAAGCTTTCTTT.

For the CDR3, the DNA is TGTGCCAGTAGTACCAGGGTTTACGAAGAGACCCAGTACTTC. It codes for CASSTRVYEETQYF. The rearrangement joins TRBV19 to TRBJ2-5; D perhaps matches TRBD1 (5 bases). CDR1 and CDR2 from the germline V gene are LNHDA and SQIVND (reference sequence). There are 14 residues in the CDR3. Trimming pared 4 bases from V and 3 bases from J, leaving 12 bases between. Combining the CDR3 with reference TRBV19 and TRBJ2-5 gives the whole variable domain DGGITQSPKYLFRKEGQNVTLSCEQNLNHDAMYWYRQDPGQGLRLIYYSQIVNDFQKGDIAEGYSVSREKKESFPLTVTSAQKNPTAFYLCASSTRVYEETQYFGPGTRLLVL.

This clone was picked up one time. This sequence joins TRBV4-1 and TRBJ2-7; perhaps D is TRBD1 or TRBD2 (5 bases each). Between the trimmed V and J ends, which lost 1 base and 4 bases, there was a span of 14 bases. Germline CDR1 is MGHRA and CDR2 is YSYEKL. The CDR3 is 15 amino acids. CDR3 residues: CASSQGQVEGYEQYF. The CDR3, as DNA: TGCGCCAGCAGCCAAGGTCAGGTTGAGGGGTACGAGCAGTACTTC.

The CDR3 sequence: CASSWPGTYNEQFF. The CDR3 bases are TGTGCCAGCAGTTGGCCAGGGACTTACAATGAGCAGTTCTTC. V gene TRBV27 combines with J gene TRBJ2-1, with D perhaps matching TRBD2 (6 bases). Trimming removed 4 bases from V and 4 bases from J, with 11 bases in between. Germline V gives CDR1 MNHEY, CDR2 SMNVEV (reference sequence). CDR3 length equals 14 residues.